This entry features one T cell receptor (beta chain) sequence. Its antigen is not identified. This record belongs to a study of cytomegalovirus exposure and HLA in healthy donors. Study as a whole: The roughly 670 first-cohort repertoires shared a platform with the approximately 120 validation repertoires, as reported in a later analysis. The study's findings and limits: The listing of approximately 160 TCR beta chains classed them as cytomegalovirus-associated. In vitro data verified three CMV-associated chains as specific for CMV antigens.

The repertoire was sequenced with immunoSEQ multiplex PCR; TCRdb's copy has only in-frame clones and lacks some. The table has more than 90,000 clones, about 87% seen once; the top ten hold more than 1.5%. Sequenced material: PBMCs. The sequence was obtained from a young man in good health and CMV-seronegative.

Written as DNA, the CDR3 is TGCGCCAGCAGCTTGGCCCCGGGACAAGGCGGACTCTACGAGCAGTACTTC. Amino acids: CASSLAPGQGGLYEQYF. This sequence joins TRBV5-1 and TRBJ2-7; perhaps TRBD1 as D (6 bases). The CDR3 runs 17 residues. Germline CDR1 and CDR2: SGHRS and YFSETQ. Trimming cost V 0 bases and J 3 bases, with 19 bases left between them.